Listed below are T cell receptor beta chains from one sample, sequenced in a study of T cell repertoires in cytomegalovirus infection. Their target antigens are unknown. TCRdb called the reads again in MiXCR, with one record for every CDR3 protein. There are around 58,000 distinct CDR3 sequences in the sample; 20% to 25% occur only once, and under 85% lies in the top ten. The source was CD8+ T cells from cultured PBMCs, collected from culture after CMV antigen stimulation. The origin of the receptors is a human donor in good health (CMV status not recorded). Some clones in this sample may be carry-over from other donors' samples. The CDR3 runs from the conserved cysteine through the conserved F or W. The D gene is left open where the match is weak. The listing skips clone size in some rows; elsewhere it reads once, few, many or a size class.

j_gene,d_gene,v_gene,abundance,len,CDR3nt,CDR3aa
TRBJ1-1,.,TRBV7-9,few,20,TGTGCCAGCAGCTTAACGGGTCAGCCATTGGGTCCGTTACTGAACACTGAAGCTTTCTTT,CASSLTGQPLGPLLNTEAFF
TRBJ1-2,.,TRBV12-3/TRBV12-4,.,15,TGTGCCAGCAGTTTGTCGTATTCAGCCCACTATGGCTACACCTTC,CASSLSYSAHYGYTF
TRBJ2-7,.,TRBV7-2,.,15,TGTGCCAGCAGCTTAGAGTGGACTGTCTCCTACGAGCAGTACTTC,CASSLEWTVSYEQYF
TRBJ2-7,.,TRBV7-2,few,16,TGTGCCAGCAGCCTCAGTGCCCGGGACGGGCCCTACGAGCAGTACTTC,CASSLSARDGPYEQYF
TRBJ1-4,.,TRBV27,few,13,TGTGCCAGCAGTCAGGGCTCCTATGAAAAACTGTTTTTT,CASSQGSYEKLFF
TRBJ2-2,.,TRBV7-6,.,15,TGTGCCAGCAGCCCGGGGACCATGAACACCGGGGAGCTGTTTTTT,CASSPGTMNTGELFF
TRBJ2-7,.,TRBV20-1,.,13,TGCAGTGTTGGGGGGCCAGAGGATCGGAAGCAGTACTTC,CSVGGPEDRKQYF
TRBJ2-2,TRBD1,TRBV7-2,few,17,TGTGCCAGCAGCCGCCCTCCCGGGACAGGGGTGACCGGGGAGCTGTTTTTT,CASSRPPGTGVTGELFF
TRBJ1-5,.,TRBV4-2,.,17,TGTGCCAGCAGCCAGGCCGCGACAGGCTATAGCAATCAGCCCCAGCATTTT,CASSQAATGYSNQPQHF
TRBJ2-3,TRBD2,TRBV7-2,few,16,TGTGCCAGCAGCTCCACTAGCGGAGGTAGCACAGATACGCAGTATTTT,CASSSTSGGSTDTQYF
TRBJ2-7,.,TRBV7-2,.,13,TGTGCCTCCCAGGGTGGGGTCGGCTACGAGCAGTACTTC,CASQGGVGYEQYF
TRBJ2-4,.,TRBV12-3/TRBV12-4,.,15,TGTGCCAGCAGTTTAAGTGGAAAGTCCAAAAACATTCAGTACTTC,CASSLSGKSKNIQYF
TRBJ2-1,.,TRBV12-3/TRBV12-4,.,11,TGTGCCAGCTCCCAAGGGAATGAGCAGTTCTTC,CASSQGNEQFF
TRBJ1-1,.,TRBV6-6,few,14,TGTGCCAGCAGTTACGCGCCGGGGAACACTGAAGCTTTCTTT,CASSYAPGNTEAFF
TRBJ1-1,TRBD1,TRBV7-6,.,15,TGTGCCAGCAGCTCTACAGGGGGTGAACATACTGAAGCTTTCTTT,CASSSTGGEHTEAFF
TRBJ2-7,.,TRBV7-6,few,16,TGTGCCAGCAGCTTAGAGTCGCCCGCTAGCTCCTACGAGCAGTACTTC,CASSLESPASSYEQYF
TRBJ2-5,TRBD1,TRBV7-9,.,13,TGTGCCAGCAGCGAGGGACAGCAAGAGACCCAGTACTTC,CASSEGQQETQYF
TRBJ2-7,.,TRBV4-2,.,15,TGTGCCAGCAGCCACGAAGAATCCCAGGAGGACGAGCAGTACTTC,CASSHEESQEDEQYF
TRBJ1-5,.,TRBV7-6,.,14,TGTGCCAGCAGCTTAGGGGGGACCAATCAGCCCCAGCATTTT,CASSLGGTNQPQHF
TRBJ1-4,.,TRBV27,few,15,TGTGCCAGCAGTTTATCGAAACGGCTGAATGAAAAACTGTTTTTT,CASSLSKRLNEKLFF
TRBJ2-7,TRBD1,TRBV7-2,.,17,TGTGCCAGCAGCTTCGACAGGGGCCCCTTTAGCTCCTACGAGCAGTACTTC,CASSFDRGPFSSYEQYF
TRBJ2-2,TRBD1,TRBV7-7,few,16,TGTGCCAGCAGCCCGGTCTGGCAGGGGGCGACCGGGGAGCTGTTTTTT,CASSPVWQGATGELFF
TRBJ1-1,.,TRBV15,few,14,TGTGCCACCAGCAGTGACAGGTCGAACACTGAAGCTTTCTTT,CATSSDRSNTEAFF
TRBJ2-7,.,TRBV11-2,.,14,TGTGCCAGCAGTACGGCGGGGCACTCCTACGAGCAGTACTTC,CASSTAGHSYEQYF
TRBJ1-3,.,TRBV7-6,.,13,TGTGCCAGCAGCTTATCGGCAGCTAACACCATATATTTT,CASSLSAANTIYF